What follows are 17 T cell receptor beta chains derived from one specimen sequenced in a study of T cell responses to AZD1222 COVID-19 vaccine. Profiling relied on immunoSEQ multiplex PCR, and the TCRdb table lists in-frame clones only, not all of them. Here the sample spans some 130,000 clones, 75% to 90% being singletons. Sequencing used peripheral blood, obtained on day 0 of AZD1222 vaccination. Receptors originate from an adult in good health.

J is TRBJ1-1 and V is TRBV5-6; D call uncertain. The V end lost 2 bases, the J end lost 11 bases, and 16 bases lay between the germline ends. Germline V gene lookup returns CDR1 SGHDT and CDR2 YYEEEE. This CDR3 has 13 amino acids. For the CDR3, the DNA is TGTGCCAGCAGCTTCTTGAAGGGTTCGGGGGCTTTCTTT. Its translation: CASSFLKGSGAFF.

In regard to this clone: Other DNA sequences in this specimen translate into the identical CDR3. The chain carries TRBV12-3 or TRBV12-4 and TRBJ1-2; unclear D gene. V was cut by 4 bases and J by 8 bases, with 8 bases left in between. This CDR3 is 11 amino acids long. CDR3 DNA: TGTGCCAGCAGTTCTTGGGAGGGCTACACCTTC. Translated: CASSSWEGYTF.

The J gene is TRBJ1-6, the V gene TRBV6-5, with D possibly TRBD1 on 5 matching bases. The V end lost 9 bases, the J end lost 6 bases, and 12 bases lay between the germline ends. Germline-derived CDR1 and CDR2 are MNHEY and SVGAGI. The CDR3 loop spans 13 amino acids. CDR3 in amino acids: CASNTGINSPLHF. DNA of the CDR3: TGTGCCAGTAACACAGGAATTAATTCACCCCTCCACTTT.

The chain carries TRBV30 and TRBJ2-6; D may be TRBD1 (5 bases). The CDR3 has 16 amino acids. V gave up 4 bases and J gave up 0 bases, with 13 bases separating them. CDR1 is GTSNPN and CDR2 is SVGIG in the germline V gene (reference sequence). The CDR3 is CAWTRARSSGANVLTF. CDR3 in DNA: TGTGCCTGGACCAGGGCCCGGAGCTCTGGGGCCAACGTCCTGACTTTC.

V and J are TRBV30 and TRBJ2-2; 7 bases match TRBD1. Per the germline V gene, CDR1 is GTSNPN and CDR2 is SVGIG (reference sequence). The junction had 8 bases not matched to a gene; V was cut back by 7 bases and J by 0 bases. The CDR3 consists of 15 residues. CDR3 bases: TGTGCCTCCAAAGGTGGGACAGCGAACACCGGGGAGCTGTTTTTT. It specifies CASKGGTANTGELFF.

The genes are TRBV7-8 and TRBJ2-7; a weak D match, TRBD2 (7 bases). Trimming took 5 bases from V and 3 from J, leaving 14 bases between them. CDR3 length: 14 amino acids. Germline V lookup: CDR1 SGHVS, CDR2 FQNEAQ. CDR3 sequence (DNA): TGTGCCAGCAGCCCCCGGGGGGCCCTCTACGAGCAGTACTTC. Protein sequence: CASSPRGALYEQYF.

The chain recombines TRBV5-4 with TRBJ1-1, with D unresolved. In germline, CDR1 is SGHNT, CDR2 YYREEE (reference sequence). Trimming shortened V by 5 bases and J by 4 bases, and 3 bases separated the two germline ends. This CDR3 spans 10 amino acids. As DNA, the CDR3 is TGTGCCAGCAGGGGCACTGAAGCTTTCTTT. Translated: CASRGTEAFF.

The chain combines TRBV2 with TRBJ1-5, with no clear D. This CDR3 contains 18 residues. Deletions cut 6 bases from V and 2 bases from J, with 23 bases between. The germline V gene encodes CDR1 SNHLY and CDR2 FYNNEI. CDR3 sequence: CASSALAATFEGNQPQHF. Here the CDR3 DNA reads TGTGCCAGCAGCGCTCTGGCCGCGACTTTCGAAGGCAATCAGCCCCAGCATTTT.

This rearrangement joins TRBV4-1 to TRBJ1-4; D ambiguous. The CDR3 spans 16 residues. The germline V gene encodes CDR1 MGHRA and CDR2 YSYEKL. Deletions cut 0 bases from V and 2 bases from J, with 10 bases between. The CDR3 DNA sequence: TGCGCCAGCAGCCAAGAGGAAAGAATCACTAATGAAAAACTGTTTTTT. It is translated as CASSQEERITNEKLFF.

The V and J genes are TRBV7-2 and TRBJ1-2; tentatively, D is TRBD1 (6 bases). The V end lost 1 base, the J end lost 4 bases, and 13 bases lay between the germline ends. CDR1 is SGHTA and CDR2 is FQGNSA in the germline V gene. The CDR3 has 15 amino acids. The DNA of the CDR3 is TGTGCCAGCAGCTTAGGAACAGGGCTCGGCTATGGCTACACCTTC. It specifies CASSLGTGLGYGYTF. The variable domain in full, completed from reference TRBV7-2 and TRBJ1-2, reads GAGVSQSPSNKVTEKGKDVELRCDPISGHTALYWYRQSLGQGLEFLIYFQGNSAPDKSGLPSDRFSAERTGGSVSTLTIQRTQQEDSAVYLCASSLGTGLGYGYTFGSGTRLTVV.

The V call is TRBV2, the J call TRBJ2-1; D unclear. V lost 6 bases to trimming and J lost 8 bases, with 11 bases between them. Per germline, CDR1 SNHLY and CDR2 FYNNEI. CDR3 length: 12 amino acids. In nucleotides, the CDR3 is TGTGCCAGCAGCGAAATGTCCTATGAGCAGTTCTTC. As protein: CASSEMSYEQFF.

The rearrangement links TRBV5-5 to TRBJ1-1; the D is unclear. Germline loops: CDR1 SGHKS, CDR2 YYEKEE (reference sequence). This CDR3 is 13 amino acids long. The V and J ends lost 2 bases and 5 bases respectively, with 10 bases between them. The CDR3 loop is CASSLMGNTEAFF. CDR3 in DNA: TGTGCCAGCAGCTTAATGGGAAATACTGAAGCTTTCTTT.

The chain carries TRBV4-2 and TRBJ2-1; 7 bases map to TRBD2. The CDR3 contains 13 residues. Trimming removed 0 bases from V and 10 bases from J; junction bases left unmatched: 3. CDR1 and CDR2 from the germline V gene are LGHNA and YNFKEQ. In DNA form, the CDR3 reads TGTGCCAGCAGCCAAGAGAGGCGGGGGGAGCAGTTCTTC. Residues: CASSQERRGEQFF.

The V and J genes are TRBV19 and TRBJ2-7; 9 positions agree with TRBD2. J lost 0 bases, V lost 6 bases, and 9 bases had no gene match. This CDR3 region has 16 residues. Germline values: CDR1 LNHDA, CDR2 SQIVND (reference sequence). CDR3 sequence reads: CASSRMGRGGSYEQYF. The CDR3 region has the DNA TGTGCCAGTAGCCGGATGGGGCGGGGGGGCTCCTACGAGCAGTACTTC.

The rearrangement joins TRBV30 to TRBJ1-4; D unresolved. Looked up from germline, CDR1 is GTSNPN and CDR2 is SVGIG (reference sequence). This CDR3 has 13 amino acids. With 2 bases removed from V and 5 bases from J, the gap between germline ends came to 9 bases. This CDR3 reads CAWSRRWNEKLFF. CDR3 in DNA: TGTGCCTGGAGTCGGAGATGGAATGAAAAACTGTTTTTT.

The CDR3 is CASSLESGNTEAFF. The DNA of the CDR3 is TGTGCCAGCAGCTTAGAGTCAGGGAACACTGAAGCTTTCTTT. The chain employs TRBV7-6 and TRBJ1-1; D ambiguous. Looked up from germline, CDR1 is SGHVS and CDR2 is FNYEAQ. V was cut by 1 base and J by 1 base, with 7 bases left in between. CDR3 length equals 14 residues.

The chain carries TRBV5-1 and TRBJ1-4; D might be TRBD1 (6 bases). V dropped 0 bases and J dropped 4 bases, with 10 bases sitting between them. Germline V gives CDR1 SGHRS, CDR2 YFSETQ. The CDR3 contains 15 residues. The CDR3 loop reads CASSLAGDNNEKLFF. The DNA for the CDR3 is TGCGCCAGCAGCTTGGCCGGGGACAATAATGAAAAACTGTTTTTT.